These 25 T cell receptor beta chains came from one sample sequenced in a study of blood T cell repertoires in COVID-19. Generated by immunoSEQ multiplex PCR, the TCRdb table keeps only in-frame clones and is missing some. This table holds 110,000 to 150,000 clones, about 80% found once. The sample was peripheral blood. These receptors all stem from a man between 70 and 80 years old who had recovered from COVID-19.

The chain recombines TRBV5-1 with TRBJ2-1; D may be TRBD2 (6 bases). The CDR3 runs 16 residues. Looked up from germline, CDR1 is SGHRS and CDR2 is YFSETQ. Trimming took 7 bases from V and 0 from J, leaving 17 bases between them. CDR3: CASAGGPVSSYNEQFF. CDR3 DNA sequence: TGCGCCAGCGCCGGGGGTCCCGTTAGCTCCTACAATGAGCAGTTCTTC.

The CDR3 nucleotides are TGCGCCAGCAGCCAAGATCAGGGGGTGGGAAAACTGTTTTTT. Its translation: CASSQDQGVGKLFF. The chain is built from TRBV4-3 and TRBJ1-4; TRBD1 agrees at 7 bases. This CDR3 spans 14 amino acids. V shed 0 bases, J shed 10 bases, and the junction held 5 bases outside the gene matches. Germline lookup yields CDR1 LGHNA and CDR2 YSLEER.

The gene calls are TRBV27 and TRBJ2-7; D is ambiguous. CDR3 length: 15 residues. The ends were cut back, 7 bases at V and 2 bases at J, with 18 bases in the middle. CDR1 and CDR2 (germline): MNHEY, SMNVEV (reference sequence). CDR3 loop: CASTKSPKNPYEQYF. The CDR3 DNA is TGTGCCAGCACCAAAAGCCCGAAAAATCCCTACGAGCAGTACTTC.

The chain recombines TRBV5-1 with TRBJ2-4, with 7 bases aligning to TRBD1. V gave up 3 bases and J gave up 0 bases; unmatched junction bases: 6. Germline CDR1 and CDR2: SGHRS and YFSETQ. This CDR3 has 16 amino acids. CDR3 amino acids: CASSSGTALAKNIQYF. DNA of the CDR3: TGCGCCAGCAGCTCCGGGACAGCCCTAGCCAAAAACATTCAGTACTTC.

The rearrangement links TRBV4-1 to TRBJ2-3; 8 positions match TRBD2. Trimming removed 3 bases from V and 2 bases from J; junction bases left unmatched: 10. Germline values: CDR1 MGHRA, CDR2 YSYEKL. This CDR3 region has 17 residues. The CDR3 DNA follows: TGCGCCAGCAGCCAGGACGAGCGGGAGTTTGACACAGATACGCAGTATTTT. This translates into CASSQDEREFDTDTQYF.

This clone was seen more than once but under ten times. V usage is TRBV24-1 and J usage is TRBJ2-1; 11 bases fit TRBD2. Losses at the gene ends were 0 bases for V and 8 bases for J; bases not matched to a gene: 2. There are 15 residues in the CDR3. Germline CDR1 KGHDR, CDR2 SFDVKD. CDR3: CATSDLTSGSDEQFF. The DNA of the CDR3 is TGTGCCACCAGTGATTTGACTAGCGGGAGCGATGAGCAGTTCTTC.

The chain couples TRBV25-1 to TRBJ1-1; D remains ambiguous. V lost 1 base and J 0 bases, leaving 9 bases between the germline ends. Germline V CDR1 and CDR2: MGHDK, SYGVNS. The CDR3 contains 15 residues. CDR3 DNA sequence: TGTGCCAGCAGTGAATCCTCGAGCATGAACACTGAAGCTTTCTTT. Protein product: CASSESSSMNTEAFF. The complete variable domain, with remaining parts taken from reference TRBV25-1 and TRBJ1-1, reads EADIYQTPRYLVIGTGKKITLECSQTMGHDKMYWYQQDPGMELHLIHYSYGVNSTEKGDLSSESTVSRIRTEHFPLTLESARPSHTSQYLCASSESSSMNTEAFFGQGTRLTVV.

This clone was detected once. The chain uses TRBV4-1 and TRBJ2-2; possible D gene TRBD2, 6 bases. This CDR3 spans 15 amino acids. Germline V gives CDR1 MGHRA, CDR2 YSYEKL. V was trimmed by 0 bases and J by 7 bases, leaving 12 bases between them. The CDR3: CASSQESGVVGELFF. The CDR3 bases are TGCGCCAGCAGCCAAGAATCGGGGGTTGTCGGGGAGCTGTTTTTT.

This clone was found once. CDR3 in amino acids: CASSPTDYGYTF. CDR3 sequence (DNA): TGTGCCAGCTCACCCACAGACTATGGCTACACCTTC. The chain couples TRBV18 to TRBJ1-2; D is undetermined. Trimming left V 3 bases short and J 3 bases short, with 5 bases between. Germline CDR1 and CDR2: KGHSH and LQKENI. This CDR3 contains 12 residues.

The chain uses TRBV9 and TRBJ2-7, with a weak D call TRBD2 (6 bases). CDR1 and CDR2 from the germline V gene are SGDLS and YYNGEE. The CDR3 has 11 amino acids. Trimming took 4 bases from V and 9 from J, leaving 11 bases between them. CDR3 nucleotides: TGTGCCAGCAGCCCAGGGCGGGGGCAGTACTTC. It yields the protein CASSPGRGQYF.

J is TRBJ2-3 and V is TRBV5-1, with TRBD2 identical over 12 bases. Germline CDR1 and CDR2: SGHRS and YFSETQ. V trimming: 4 bases; J trimming: 0 bases; junction bases outside the gene matches: 0. The CDR3 covers 15 residues. The CDR3 DNA reads TGCGCCAGCAGCGGGACTAGCGGGAGCACAGATACGCAGTATTTT. Its protein product is CASSGTSGSTDTQYF.

This rearrangement joins TRBV7-9 to TRBJ2-3, with 9 bases fitting TRBD1. With V trimmed by 8 bases and J by 2 bases, 5 bases remained unmatched. There are 14 residues in the CDR3. The germline gives CDR1 SEHNR, CDR2 FQNEAQ (reference sequence). CDR3 residues: CASRGQGNTDTQYF. In DNA, the CDR3 is TGTGCCAGCCGCGGACAGGGGAACACAGATACGCAGTATTTT.

The chain links TRBV21-1 to TRBJ2-7; the table's D call TRBD1 went unverified against the DNA. TRBV21-1 is recorded as a pseudogene. The CDR3 covers 17 residues. CDR3 in amino acids: CASSKALTFGQHYEQYF. The CDR3 DNA sequence: TGTGCCAGCAGCAAAGCTTTAACCTTCGGACAGCACTACGAGCAGTACTTC.

The chain uses TRBV7-8 and TRBJ2-2; a possible D gene is TRBD2 (6 bases). This CDR3 spans 16 amino acids. The V and J ends lost 0 bases and 1 base respectively, with 9 bases between them. Germline loops: CDR1 SGHVS, CDR2 FQNEAQ. CDR3 sequence (DNA): TGTGCCAGCAGCTTAGCTGGTAGCGGGAACACCGGGGAGCTGTTTTTT. Its protein is CASSLAGSGNTGELFF.

The chain's CDR3 is CASSKTGTLNQETQYF. CDR3 DNA sequence: TGTGCCAGCAGCAAAACAGGGACATTGAACCAAGAGACCCAGTACTTC. The chain links TRBV7-8 to TRBJ2-5; TRBD1 is a possible D gene (6 bases). The V gene lost 5 bases and the J gene lost 0 bases, with 16 bases spanning the gap. CDR1 and CDR2 from the germline V gene are SGHVS and FQNEAQ. This CDR3 is 16 amino acids long.

This clone has a single count. The rearrangement joins TRBV12-3 or TRBV12-4 to TRBJ1-1, with TRBD1 matching 7 bases. This CDR3 is built from 12 residues. With V trimmed by 4 bases and J by 9 bases, 5 bases remained unmatched. CDR3 sequence (DNA): TGTGCCAGCAGTTCCAGGGGGATGCAAGCTTTCTTT. As protein: CASSSRGMQAFF.

The V gene is TRBV29-1, the J gene TRBJ2-1; 8 nucleotides line up with TRBD2. Trimming at V came to 6 bases and at J to 3 bases, leaving 7 bases not matched to a gene. This CDR3 has 14 residues. Germline values: CDR1 SQVTM, CDR2 ANQGSEA. CDR3 bases: TGCAGCGTGACCTCGGGACTAGGCTACAATGAGCAGTTCTTC. Its translation is CSVTSGLGYNEQFF.

This clone was counted many times. Written as DNA, the CDR3 is TGCGCCAGCAGCCAAGTGGAGGGAGCCTCCTACGAGCAGTACTTC. Its translation is CASSQVEGASYEQYF. The chain recombines TRBV4-1 with TRBJ2-7; weak D call: TRBD2 (6 bases). The CDR3 contains 15 residues. CDR1 is MGHRA and CDR2 is YSYEKL in the germline V gene. The V and J ends lost 1 base and 0 bases respectively, with 10 bases between them.

The rearrangement joins TRBV19 to TRBJ2-5, with D uncertain. Trimming pared 3 bases from V and 2 bases from J, leaving 7 bases between. CDR3 length equals 13 residues. Germline V gene data show CDR1 as LNHDA and CDR2 as SQIVND (reference sequence). CDR3 DNA sequence: TGTGCCAGTAGTATTCGGAGACAAGAGACCCAGTACTTC. This translates into CASSIRRQETQYF.

The J gene is TRBJ2-3, the V gene TRBV18, with D maybe TRBD1 (5 bases). The CDR3 consists of 13 residues. Germline V gene lookup returns CDR1 KGHSH and CDR2 LQKENI. Trimming shortened V by 5 bases and J by 9 bases, and 15 bases separated the two germline ends. Written as DNA, the CDR3 is TGTGCCAGCTCAGCAACCAGGGATGACACGCAGTATTTT. Amino acids: CASSATRDDTQYF.

This clone was seen just once. The chain recombines TRBV19 with TRBJ2-1; 7 bases match TRBD2. Germline trimming cut 5 bases from V and 8 bases from J; bases unmatched to any gene: 6. The CDR3 is 13 amino acids. Germline V gene lookup returns CDR1 LNHDA and CDR2 SQIVND (reference sequence). Here the CDR3 reads CASSAGLGYEQFF. The CDR3 nucleotides read TGTGCCAGTAGTGCCGGACTAGGGTATGAGCAGTTCTTC.

This rearrangement joins TRBV5-1 to TRBJ1-1, with TRBD1 identical over 7 bases. There are 16 residues in the CDR3. Per the germline V gene, CDR1 is SGHRS and CDR2 is YFSETQ. The trim removed 4 bases at V and 0 bases at J, leaving 9 bases unmatched. The CDR3, as DNA: TGCGCCAGCAGCCTTGGCCAGGGACAGATGAACACTGAAGCTTTCTTT. Its protein is CASSLGQGQMNTEAFF.

The rearrangement links TRBV27 to TRBJ2-2, with D possibly matching TRBD1 (5 bases). Between the trimmed V and J ends, which lost 0 bases and 1 base, there was a span of 15 bases. The CDR3 sequence is 18 residues long. Germline CDR1 reads MNHEY; CDR2 reads SMNVEV (reference sequence). CDR3 DNA: TGTGCCAGCAGTTTATCGCGTACTGCCAGGGTGAACACCGGGGAGCTGTTTTTT. This encodes CASSLSRTARVNTGELFF.

The V and J genes are TRBV29-1 and TRBJ2-3, with 7 nucleotides matching TRBD1. CDR1 and CDR2 (germline): SQVTM, ANQGSEA. This CDR3 has 14 amino acids. After removal of 7 bases from V and 2 bases from J, the junction contained 9 bases not matched to a gene. This CDR3 is CSARDRDLTDTQYF. CDR3 DNA: TGCAGCGCCCGGGACAGAGACCTCACAGATACGCAGTATTTT.

The chain links TRBV10-3 to TRBJ1-3; possibly TRBD1 for D (5 bases). The CDR3 sequence is 15 residues long. Trimming stripped 6 bases from V and 0 bases from J, with 12 bases between. Germline CDR1 is ENHRY and CDR2 is SYGVKD. The DNA for the CDR3 is TGTGCCATCAGGGATGGGGGGAACTCTGGAAACACCATATATTTT. Protein: CAIRDGGNSGNTIYF.